This T cell receptor (beta chain) was sequenced during a study of cytomegalovirus exposure and HLA in healthy donors. Background on the study: In a later analysis, it was reported that the roughly 130 validation repertoires had been produced on the same platform as the roughly 700 repertoires belonging to the first cohort.

The germline V gene has CDR1 SEHNR and CDR2 FQNEAQ (reference sequence). CDR3 length: 17 amino acids. The V segment lost 4 bases and the J segment 0 bases; nucleotides outside the gene matches: 8. Regarding this clone: No antigen is known for it.

Study-wide results and limits: Whilst most TCR sequences proved rare, a subset of public TCRs occurred across many donors. A few of the chains that were CMV-associated were confirmed in vitro to be specific for CMV antigens.

The donors were part of the roughly 130-subject validation cohort, which stood apart from the approximately 670-subject first cohort. Produced via immunoSEQ multiplex PCR; TCRdb's table is partial and in-frame only. The sample yields about 140,000 clones, about 90% seen once. The sequenced sample was PBMCs. This TCR was recovered from a man aged 18 to 30 in good health and CMV-seronegative. The gene calls are TRBV7-9 and TRBJ2-1; 8 bases match TRBD2. The CDR3 DNA sequence: TGTGCCAGCAGCTCCCTTAGCGGGGCAAGCTCCTACAATGAGCAGTTCTTC. It encodes CASSSLSGASSYNEQFF.